This T cell receptor beta chain was recovered during a study of cytomegalovirus exposure and HLA in healthy donors. About this clone: Its antigen is undetermined.

General study findings and limits: The study designated 150 to 200 TCR beta chains cytomegalovirus-associated. A prior analysis recorded that most TCR beta V segments were productive about 90% or about 30% of the time. Per a later analysis, about 18,000 TCR beta sequences showed association with HLA alleles at 0.05 false discovery rate.

13 Jbeta primers and 60 Vbeta primers were used for the PCR. This table comes from immunoSEQ multiplex PCR, and its TCRdb copy is limited to in-frame clones, with some not included. The sample comprises 150,000 to 250,000 clones, 70% to 85% of which are singletons, and approximately 0.092% rests with the top ten. The sequencing input was PBMCs. The clonotype was recovered from a boy aged 2 to 10 in good health and CMV-seronegative.

The CDR3 sequence is CASSLGGTTTEAFF. CDR3 sequence (DNA): TGTGCCAGCAGCTTAGGGGGGACAACGACTGAAGCTTTCTTT. The chain recombines TRBV7-6 with TRBJ1-1, with a possible D match to TRBD1 (6 bases). The CDR3 runs to 14 residues. CDR1 and CDR2 (germline): SGHVS, FNYEAQ. The V gene lost 1 base and the J gene lost 5 bases, with 11 bases spanning the gap.